Listed here are 32 T cell receptor beta chains from one sample, sequenced in a study of blood T cell repertoires in COVID-19. Clones were sequenced by immunoSEQ multiplex PCR, and TCRdb holds only the in-frame ones, with some missing. The table includes 150,000 or so clones, approximately 84% detected once. The source material was peripheral blood. Receptors originate from a man between 18 and 35 years old with active or convalescent COVID-19.

The V call is TRBV7-8, the J call TRBJ1-4, with TRBD1 matching over 9 bases. This CDR3 is 14 amino acids long. Germline assignment: CDR1 SGHVS and CDR2 FQNEAQ. The V and J ends lost 3 bases and 8 bases, in that order; junction bases with no gene match: 4. CDR3 in amino acids: CASSFRQGVEKLFF. CDR3 coding DNA: TGTGCCAGCAGCTTTAGACAGGGGGTCGAAAAACTGTTTTTT.

The chain employs TRBV9 and TRBJ1-4; no clear D. The CDR3 totals 15 residues. V lost 1 base, J lost 7 bases, and 14 bases lay in between. The V gene's germline CDR1 is SGDLS and CDR2 YYNGEE. The CDR3 here is CASSVMAGSGEKLFF. The CDR3 bases are TGTGCCAGCAGCGTAATGGCGGGCAGTGGTGAAAAACTGTTTTTT.

The rearrangement uses TRBV6-5 and TRBJ1-2; TRBD1 matches 11 bases. Trimming at V came to 1 base and at J to 0 bases, leaving 1 base not matched to a gene. Germline values: CDR1 MNHEY, CDR2 SVGAGI. This CDR3 has 16 residues. The DNA of the CDR3 is TGTGCCAGCAGTTACTGGGACAGGGGGTCTAACTATGGCTACACCTTC. Amino acid sequence: CASSYWDRGSNYGYTF.

The J gene is TRBJ2-7, the V gene TRBV9; 10 positions agree with TRBD2. CDR3 size: 16 residues. Germline V gene sequence: CDR1 SGDLS, CDR2 YYNGEE. After removal of 4 bases from V and 1 base from J, the junction contained 8 bases not matched to a gene. Here the CDR3 DNA reads TGTGCCAGCAGCCCGAAAGGGACTAGCGATTCCTACGAGCAGTACTTC. It yields the protein CASSPKGTSDSYEQYF.

The chain recombines TRBV9 with TRBJ2-1, with D possibly matching TRBD1 (6 bases). The CDR3 length is 16 residues. Germline V gives CDR1 SGDLS, CDR2 YYNGEE. The V end lost 0 bases, the J end lost 8 bases, and 18 bases lay between the germline ends. CDR3 region: CASSVGSRGPLDEQFF. CDR3 coding DNA: TGTGCCAGCAGCGTAGGCAGCAGGGGCCCCCTCGATGAGCAGTTCTTC.

V and J are TRBV12-3 or TRBV12-4 and TRBJ1-5; possible D gene TRBD1, 5 bases. The germline V and J ends were trimmed by 5 bases and 6 bases, with 11 bases remaining between them. The CDR3 has 13 residues. In nucleotides, the CDR3 is TGTGCCAGCAGTATCAGGGAGGGTCAGCCCCAGCATTTT. Protein product: CASSIREGQPQHF.

The chain recombines TRBV7-9 with TRBJ1-2; a possible D gene is TRBD1 (5 bases). Trimming pared 3 bases from V and 5 bases from J, leaving 10 bases between. The length of the CDR3 is 13 residues. Germline V CDR1 and CDR2: SEHNR, FQNEAQ (reference sequence). The CDR3 DNA is TGTGCCAGCAGCTTGATGGGGGGATATGGCTACACCTTC. Protein product: CASSLMGGYGYTF.

The CDR3 loop is CASSLDREVHEQYF. Written as DNA, the CDR3 is TGTGCCAGCAGCTTAGATCGTGAGGTCCACGAGCAGTACTTC. The rearrangement joins TRBV7-6 to TRBJ2-7; the D is unclear. Trimming cost V 1 base and J 5 bases, with 12 bases left between them. Looked up from germline, CDR1 is SGHVS and CDR2 is FNYEAQ. The CDR3 is 14 residues long. The full variable domain, with the rest looked up from reference TRBV7-6 and TRBJ2-7, is GAGVSQSPRYKVTKRGQDVALRCDPISGHVSLYWYRQALGQGPEFLTYFNYEAQQDKSGLPNDRFSAERPEGSISTLTIQRTEQRDSAMYRCASSLDREVHEQYFGPGTRLTVT.

The chain recombines TRBV3-1 (or the pseudogene TRBV3-2) with TRBJ2-5; TRBD2 aligns across 16 bases. The germline V gene encodes CDR1 LGHDT and CDR2 YNNKEL (reference sequence). The CDR3 length is 16 residues. J was trimmed by 2 bases and V by 4 bases; bases with no gene match: 1. This chain's CDR3 is CASSPGLAGGQETQYF. CDR3 in DNA: TGTGCCAGCAGCCCGGGACTAGCGGGGGGGCAAGAGACCCAGTACTTC.

The rearrangement uses TRBV6-5 and TRBJ2-3, with 13 bases matching TRBD2. CDR3 length equals 16 residues. Losses at the gene ends were 3 bases for V and 2 bases for J; bases not matched to a gene: 2. Germline lookup yields CDR1 MNHEY and CDR2 SVGAGI. CDR3 residues: CASSYTSGGVTDTQYF. The CDR3 DNA reads TGTGCCAGCAGTTATACTAGCGGGGGGGTCACAGATACGCAGTATTTT.

The sample holds one count of this clone. The rearrangement joins TRBV19 to TRBJ1-1, with D unresolved. Deletions cut 5 bases from V and 1 base from J, with 11 bases between. Germline CDR1 reads LNHDA; CDR2 reads SQIVND (reference sequence). The CDR3 has 14 amino acids. CDR3: CASSPPISNTEAFF. In nucleotides, the CDR3 is TGTGCCAGTAGTCCCCCTATTTCGAACACTGAAGCTTTCTTT.

This chain joins TRBV19 and TRBJ1-2; D unclear. V lost 3 bases and J lost 3, with 8 bases in between. CDR3 size: 13 residues. Germline V CDR1 and CDR2: LNHDA, SQIVND (reference sequence). The CDR3 here is CASSMGQHYGYTF. CDR3 DNA: TGTGCCAGTAGTATGGGCCAGCACTATGGCTACACCTTC. The full variable domain, rest sourced from reference TRBV19 and TRBJ1-2, is DGGITQSPKYLFRKEGQNVTLSCEQNLNHDAMYWYRQDPGQGLRLIYYSQIVNDFQKGDIAEGYSVSREKKESFPLTVTSAQKNPTAFYLCASSMGQHYGYTFGSGTRLTVV.

The chain couples TRBV6-1 to TRBJ1-5; 8 bases agree with TRBD1. CDR3 size: 18 residues. CDR1 is MNHNS and CDR2 is SASEGT in the germline V gene. J lost 0 bases, V lost 3 bases, and 10 bases had no gene match. The CDR3 here is CASSDYLRDRISNQPQHF. In DNA form, the CDR3 reads TGTGCCAGCAGTGACTATCTCCGGGACAGGATTAGCAATCAGCCCCAGCATTTT.

The chain employs TRBV25-1 and TRBJ2-7, with TRBD1 as a possible D gene (6 bases). Germline V gives CDR1 MGHDK, CDR2 SYGVNS. The V end lost 3 bases, the J end lost 4 bases, and 16 bases lay between the germline ends. This CDR3 has 15 residues. The CDR3 sequence: CASSDPQGTSYEQYF. In DNA form, the CDR3 reads TGTGCCAGCAGTGACCCACAGGGAACCTCTTACGAGCAGTACTTC.

The chain uses TRBV3-1 (or the pseudogene TRBV3-2) and TRBJ2-5; 12 bases agree with TRBD2. This CDR3 comprises 19 residues. J was trimmed by 0 bases and V by 0 bases; bases with no gene match: 8. Germline values: CDR1 LGHDT, CDR2 YNNKEL (reference sequence). As DNA, the CDR3 is TGTGCCAGCAGCCAAGACTGGACTAGCGGGACGAAGTACCAAGAGACCCAGTACTTC. Amino acid sequence: CASSQDWTSGTKYQETQYF.

This rearrangement joins TRBV3-1 (or the pseudogene TRBV3-2) to TRBJ2-7, with 7 bases identical to TRBD2. V dropped 1 base and J dropped 0; count of bases not matched to a gene: 3. Germline V gives CDR1 LGHDT, CDR2 YNNKEL (reference sequence). The CDR3 is 15 residues long. The CDR3 nucleotides read TGTGCCAGCAGCCAAGGAGCTAGCGGCTCCTACGAGCAGTACTTC. As protein: CASSQGASGSYEQYF.

The chain couples TRBV7-6 to TRBJ2-1, with D perhaps matching TRBD1 (5 bases). Germline V gene sequence: CDR1 SGHVS, CDR2 FNYEAQ. This CDR3 has 15 amino acids. V was trimmed by 2 bases and J by 4 bases, leaving 12 bases between them. Here the CDR3 DNA reads TGTGCCAGCAGCTTATCCCTCAACAGGTACAATGAGCAGTTCTTC. Protein: CASSLSLNRYNEQFF.

The rearrangement uses TRBV11-2 and TRBJ1-1; D may be TRBD1 (6 bases). This CDR3 comprises 15 residues. V lost 0 bases to trimming and J lost 4 bases, with 12 bases between them. The germline CDR1 and CDR2 sequences are SGHAT and FQNNGV. The CDR3 bases are TGTGCCAGCAGCTTAGACAGGGGACGTGGCACTGAAGCTTTCTTT. This translates into CASSLDRGRGTEAFF.

In its sample, this clone was seen a few times. Here the CDR3 DNA reads TGTGCCAGCAGCCACCTTAGCGGGGGGTCCTACAATGAGCAGTTCTTC. It codes for CASSHLSGGSYNEQFF. The chain recombines TRBV14 with TRBJ2-1, with 10 bases identical to TRBD2. Germline CDR1 and CDR2: SGHDN and FVKESK. J gave up 1 base and V 3 bases, and 3 bases lay outside the gene matches. CDR3 length: 16 residues. Full variable domain (outside the CDR3, taken from reference TRBV14 and TRBJ2-1): EAGVTQFPSHSVIEKGQTVTLRCDPISGHDNLYWYRRVMGKEIKFLLHFVKESKQDESGMPNNRFLAERTGGTYSTLKVQPAELEDSGVYFCASSHLSGGSYNEQFFGPGTRLTVL.

CDR3: CASSQGLAETGELFF. The CDR3 nucleotides are TGTGCCAGCAGCCAAGGACTAGCTGAGACCGGGGAGCTGTTTTTT. The chain carries TRBV4-2 and TRBJ2-2; 7 bases line up with TRBD2. The CDR3 consists of 15 residues. Trimming took 1 base from V and 5 from J; bases not matched to a gene: 4. Germline V gives CDR1 LGHNA, CDR2 YNFKEQ.

The chain has TRBV11-3 and TRBJ2-3; D not certain. Germline V gene sequence: CDR1 SGHNT, CDR2 YENEEA. This CDR3 spans 12 amino acids. V gave up 5 bases and J gave up 2 bases, with 5 bases separating them. CDR3 nucleotides: TGTGCCAGCAGCCCTACCACAGATACGCAGTATTTT. Encoded protein: CASSPTTDTQYF.

The chain is built from TRBV11-3 and TRBJ2-7, with 13 bases that match TRBD2. The V and J ends lost 4 bases and 2 bases, in that order; junction bases with no gene match: 5. CDR3 size: 16 residues. Germline V lookup: CDR1 SGHNT, CDR2 YENEEA. The CDR3 nucleotides are TGTGCCAGCAGCTCTTCGACTAGCGGGGGGCCCTACGAGCAGTACTTC. It translates to CASSSSTSGGPYEQYF.

This chain connects TRBV5-1 to TRBJ2-3; 13 bases line up with TRBD2. The junction had 11 bases not matched to a gene; V was cut back by 7 bases and J by 0 bases. The CDR3 length is 18 residues. Germline V gene data show CDR1 as SGHRS and CDR2 as YFSETQ. CDR3 region: CASATSGTSGVSTDTQYF. DNA for the CDR3: TGCGCCAGCGCAACATCCGGGACTAGCGGGGTGAGCACAGATACGCAGTATTTT.

J is TRBJ2-2 and V is TRBV7-9; possible D gene TRBD2, 6 bases. Trimming pared 11 bases from V and 2 bases from J, leaving 12 bases between. CDR3 length equals 13 residues. Germline loops: CDR1 SEHNR, CDR2 FQNEAQ (reference sequence). CDR3 sequence: CASRDSNTGELFF. The CDR3, as DNA: TGTGCCTCCCGGGACTCCAACACCGGGGAGCTGTTTTTT. Full variable domain (rest looked up from reference TRBV7-9 and TRBJ2-2): DTGVSQNPRHKITKRGQNVTFRCDPISEHNRLYWYRQTLGQGPEFLTYFQNEAQLEKSRLLSDRFSAERPKGSFSTLEIQRTEQGDSAMYLCASRDSNTGELFFGEGSRLTVL.

The chain is built from TRBV6-1 and TRBJ1-2; unclear D gene. The CDR3 runs to 14 residues. Between the trimmed V and J ends, which lost 2 bases and 3 bases, there was a span of 10 bases. Germline V CDR1 and CDR2: MNHNS, SASEGT. The CDR3 loop is CASSELRSYYGYTF. In DNA, the CDR3 is TGTGCCAGCAGTGAATTGAGGTCTTACTATGGCTACACCTTC.

The rearrangement joins TRBV29-1 to TRBJ1-1, with D perhaps matching TRBD1 (6 bases). The ends were cut back, 7 bases at V and 1 base at J, with 13 bases in the middle. Germline loops: CDR1 SQVTM, CDR2 ANQGSEA. The CDR3 consists of 13 residues. CDR3 DNA sequence: TGCAGCGCTTTCGGACAGAAGAACACTGAAGCTTTCTTT. Translation: CSAFGQKNTEAFF.

The chain links TRBV4-1 to TRBJ2-1, with TRBD2 matching over 15 bases. The length of the CDR3 is 18 residues. Trimming removed 1 base from V and 4 bases from J; junction bases left unmatched: 5. Looked up from germline, CDR1 is MGHRA and CDR2 is YSYEKL. This CDR3 is CASSQGTSGRANYNEQFF. CDR3 nucleotides: TGCGCCAGCAGCCAAGGGACTAGCGGGAGGGCGAATTACAATGAGCAGTTCTTC.

The V gene is TRBV12-3 or TRBV12-4, the J gene TRBJ2-5, with a tentative D call TRBD1 (5 bases). Between the trimmed V and J ends, which lost 3 bases and 3 bases, there was a span of 8 bases. CDR3 length equals 13 residues. The CDR3 spells CASSFPGKETQYF. CDR3 DNA sequence: TGTGCCAGCAGTTTTCCAGGGAAAGAGACCCAGTACTTC.

This chain joins TRBV19 and TRBJ2-1; a weak D match, TRBD2 (6 bases). CDR3 size: 13 residues. Trimming left V 7 bases short and J 8 bases short, with 15 bases between. Germline V CDR1 and CDR2: LNHDA, SQIVND (reference sequence). For the CDR3, the DNA is TGTGCCAGTACCCGGGACTCCATCGATGAGCAGTTCTTC. Its translation is CASTRDSIDEQFF.

This clone was detected once. This chain links TRBV7-6 with TRBJ2-2; D unclear. V lost 5 bases, J lost 3 bases, and 13 bases lay in between. The CDR3 runs 15 residues. CDR1 and CDR2 from the germline V gene are SGHVS and FNYEAQ. This CDR3 reads CASSPEPRYTGELFF. CDR3 sequence (DNA): TGTGCCAGCAGCCCCGAGCCTCGATACACCGGGGAGCTGTTTTTT.

The V call is TRBV6-5, the J call TRBJ2-1; the D gene is possibly TRBD1 (6 bases). Germline loops: CDR1 MNHEY, CDR2 SVGAGI. The CDR3 totals 15 residues. Trimming removed 4 bases from V and 2 bases from J, with 12 bases in between. The CDR3 sequence is CASSSGTYTYNEQFF. CDR3 coding DNA: TGTGCCAGCAGTTCCGGGACATATACCTACAATGAGCAGTTCTTC.

V is TRBV11-3 and J is TRBJ1-1; possible D gene TRBD1, 6 bases. The CDR3 spans 13 residues. Germline V gene lookup returns CDR1 SGHNT and CDR2 YENEEA. Between the trimmed V and J ends, which lost 6 bases and 1 base, there was a span of 9 bases. CDR3 residues: CASSRQENTEAFF. CDR3 in DNA: TGTGCCAGCAGTAGACAGGAGAACACTGAAGCTTTCTTT.